Shown below are 20 T cell receptor beta chains from a single sample sequenced in a study of PD-L1 blockade in urothelial cancer. Profiling relied on immunoSEQ multiplex PCR, and the TCRdb table lists in-frame clones only, not all of them. Here the sample spans around 45,000 clones, about four fifths being singletons. Time point indicated: peripheral blood 6 weeks after treatment start. The input for sequencing was PBMCs, taken around atezolizumab (anti-PD-L1) treatment. The receptor source for this set is a man aged 55-75 years with urothelial cancer.

The count of this clone is one. The chain uses TRBV6-5 and TRBJ1-6; 10 bases agree with TRBD1. V gave up 6 bases and J gave up 10 bases; unmatched junction bases: 3. Germline V lookup: CDR1 MNHEY, CDR2 SVGAGI. This CDR3 is built from 13 residues. The CDR3 bases are TGTGCCAGCAGCAGGGACAGGGGATCACCCCTCCACTTT. Amino acid sequence: CASSRDRGSPLHF.

The V call is TRBV25-1, the J call TRBJ1-2; TRBD1 aligns across 7 bases. This CDR3 has 12 amino acids. J was trimmed by 9 bases and V by 4 bases; bases with no gene match: 5. The germline V gene encodes CDR1 MGHDK and CDR2 SYGVNS. Here the CDR3 reads CASSGSTGSYTF. CDR3 in DNA: TGTGCCAGCAGTGGGTCGACAGGGAGCTACACCTTC.

The chain recombines TRBV28 with TRBJ1-2; D gene uncertain. The ends were cut back, 6 bases at V and 3 bases at J, with 17 bases in the middle. This CDR3 comprises 15 residues. The germline gives CDR1 MDHEN, CDR2 SYDVKM. CDR3 in DNA: TGTGCCAGCAGCCCTCAGGAAGGAGGGCACTATGGCTACACCTTC. This codes for CASSPQEGGHYGYTF.

This chain uses TRBV29-1 with TRBJ1-1, with 11 bases aligning to TRBD1. V gave up 2 bases and J gave up 3 bases; unmatched junction bases: 14. This CDR3 contains 18 residues. Germline V CDR1 and CDR2: SQVTM, ANQGSEA. Here the CDR3 DNA reads TGCAGCGTTGAAATCCCTCCGGGACAGGGGGTCTGGGACACTGAAGCTTTCTTT. This translates into CSVEIPPGQGVWDTEAFF.

The J gene is TRBJ2-7, the V gene TRBV6-5, with TRBD1 matching 10 bases. V gave up 6 bases and J gave up 6 bases; unmatched junction bases: 8. Germline-derived CDR1 and CDR2 are MNHEY and SVGAGI. CDR3 size: 14 residues. CDR3 in DNA: TGTGCCAGCAGCGACGACAGGGGGCGCCGCGAGCAGTACTTC. Protein sequence: CASSDDRGRREQYF.

The V and J genes are TRBV27 and TRBJ1-4, with 7 bases matching TRBD1. CDR1 and CDR2 (germline): MNHEY, SMNVEV (reference sequence). The length of the CDR3 is 15 residues. V was pared by 4 bases and J by 3 bases, with 5 bases of the junction left unmatched. CDR3 in amino acids: CASSSRQGANEKLFF. The CDR3 DNA follows: TGTGCCAGCAGTTCGAGACAGGGCGCTAATGAAAAACTGTTTTTT.

The genes are TRBV6-5 and TRBJ1-3, with D hard to call. This CDR3 contains 12 residues. From germline, CDR1 is MNHEY and CDR2 SVGAGI. Trimming took 5 bases from V and 4 from J, leaving 6 bases between them. The CDR3 DNA reads as TGTGCCAGCAGTAACGAGGGAAACACCATATATTTT. As protein: CASSNEGNTIYF.

The chain has TRBV7-6 and TRBJ2-7; 9 nucleotides match TRBD1. The V segment lost 5 bases and the J segment 7 bases; nucleotides outside the gene matches: 12. This CDR3 is 15 amino acids long. CDR1 is SGHVS, CDR2 FNYEAQ, per germline. The CDR3 loop reads CASSRLNRGLGEQYF. In nucleotides, the CDR3 is TGTGCCAGCAGCCGCTTAAACAGGGGGCTGGGTGAGCAGTACTTC.

This clone showed up just a few times. V gene TRBV5-1 combines with J gene TRBJ2-7; possible D gene TRBD2, 5 bases. The CDR3 sequence is 14 residues long. The germline CDR1 and CDR2 sequences are SGHRS and YFSETQ. V was pared by 3 bases and J by 3 bases, with 13 bases between. CDR3 sequence (DNA): TGCGCCAGCAGCTCCGGACTCGCTGACTACGAGCAGTACTTC. This gives the protein CASSSGLADYEQYF.

V and J are TRBV7-9 and TRBJ2-2; perhaps TRBD1 as D (7 bases). Trimming pared 7 bases from V and 5 bases from J, leaving 26 bases between. CDR3 length: 18 residues. The germline V gene encodes CDR1 SEHNR and CDR2 FQNEAQ (reference sequence). The CDR3 DNA reads as TGTGCCAGCACCCCCCGCCTCTCGACAGGGAGGTGGACCGGGGAGCTGTTTTTT. Translation: CASTPRLSTGRWTGELFF.

This clone was picked up a small number of times. This sequence joins TRBV29-1 and TRBJ1-1, with no clear D. The V end lost 4 bases, the J end lost 2 bases, and 11 bases lay between the germline ends. Germline CDR1 is SQVTM and CDR2 is ANQGSEA. CDR3 length equals 13 residues. The DNA of the CDR3 is TGCAGCGTTGTGCTGATGACAAACACTGAAGCTTTCTTT. As protein: CSVVLMTNTEAFF.

The chain recombines TRBV5-4 with TRBJ1-6; D is undetermined. CDR3 length: 17 amino acids. Germline V gene data show CDR1 as SGHNT and CDR2 as YYREEE (reference sequence). Trimming took off 0 bases at V and 0 bases at J, with 10 bases between the two ends. The DNA for the CDR3 is TGTGCCAGCAGCTTGGATCTGGGGAGCTCCTATAATTCACCCCTCCACTTT. As protein: CASSLDLGSSYNSPLHF.

This chain connects TRBV2 to TRBJ1-1; 10 bases agree with TRBD1. Germline loops: CDR1 SNHLY, CDR2 FYNNEI. J lost 10 bases, V lost 6 bases, and 5 bases had no gene match. The CDR3 is 12 residues long. The CDR3 nucleotides read TGTGCCAGCAGCGACAGGGGGCTGCGAGCTTTCTTT. Its translation: CASSDRGLRAFF.

This clone appeared once. This chain joins TRBV6-1 and TRBJ2-7, with TRBD2 as a possible D gene (6 bases). Germline V gene data show CDR1 as MNHNS and CDR2 as SASEGT. The CDR3 has 12 amino acids. Between the trimmed V and J ends, which lost 0 bases and 9 bases, there was a span of 9 bases. In nucleotides, the CDR3 is TGTGCCAGCAGTGAAGCCTCGGGAGCGCAGTACTTC. Translation gives CASSEASGAQYF.

This chain connects TRBV30 to TRBJ1-4; 10 bases map to TRBD1. The CDR3 has 15 residues. With V trimmed by 1 base and J by 8 bases, 7 bases remained unmatched. Germline-derived CDR1 and CDR2 are GTSNPN and SVGIG (reference sequence). CDR3: CAWSGAGQGREKLFF. The CDR3 bases are TGTGCCTGGAGTGGAGCGGGACAGGGGAGAGAAAAACTGTTTTTT.

This clone was recorded only once. The chain recombines TRBV19 with TRBJ2-2; 8 bases are a match to TRBD1. V was pared by 10 bases and J by 0 bases, with 4 bases of the junction left unmatched. The germline V gene has CDR1 LNHDA and CDR2 SQIVND (reference sequence). The CDR3 is made up of 14 amino acids. CDR3 in amino acids: CATADRANTGELFF. CDR3 nucleotide sequence: TGTGCCACCGCGGACAGGGCGAACACCGGGGAGCTGTTTTTT.

This rearrangement joins TRBV7-9 to TRBJ1-2, with TRBD1 matching over 8 bases. The CDR3 consists of 14 residues. Trimming removed 2 bases from V and 4 bases from J; junction bases left unmatched: 3. CDR1 is SEHNR and CDR2 is FQNEAQ in the germline V gene (reference sequence). The CDR3 loop is CASSLRQGAYGYTF. As DNA, the CDR3 is TGTGCCAGCAGCTTAAGGCAGGGGGCCTATGGCTACACCTTC.

The CDR3 sequence is CASSTGGQGMNSPLHF. DNA for the CDR3: TGTGCCAGCAGTACGGGAGGACAGGGCATGAATTCACCCCTCCACTTT. The rearrangement joins TRBV6-6 to TRBJ1-6, with 8 bases lining up with TRBD1. Germline V gene sequence: CDR1 MNHNY, CDR2 SVGAGI (reference sequence). Germline trimming cut 5 bases from V and 7 bases from J; bases unmatched to any gene: 10. The CDR3 sequence is 16 residues long.

V usage is TRBV7-9 and J usage is TRBJ2-4; a possible D gene is TRBD2 (5 bases). Looked up from germline, CDR1 is SEHNR and CDR2 is FQNEAQ (reference sequence). The ends were cut back, 5 bases at V and 8 bases at J, with 13 bases in the middle. The CDR3 length is 13 residues. Here the CDR3 DNA reads TGTGCCAGCAGCCCCCGGGAATGGGACATTCAGTACTTC. Its protein is CASSPREWDIQYF.

This rearrangement joins TRBV11-3 to TRBJ2-2; 7 nucleotides agree with TRBD1. With V trimmed by 0 bases and J by 6 bases, 19 bases remained unmatched. This CDR3 has 20 amino acids. Germline assignment: CDR1 SGHNT and CDR2 YENEEA. The CDR3: CASSLEVGRPGQLSSGELFF. The CDR3 DNA reads as TGTGCCAGCAGCTTAGAAGTGGGGAGACCGGGACAGCTGTCCTCCGGGGAGCTGTTTTTT.